The 3 T cell receptor beta chains in this list originate from one sample, sequenced in a study of blood T cell repertoires in COVID-19. Sequencing used immunoSEQ multiplex PCR; TCRdb keeps in-frame clones, though not all of them. The sample lists about 87,000 clones; over 80% were seen once. Specimen: peripheral blood. All receptors derive from a woman in her 70s with acute or convalescent COVID-19.

The rearrangement links TRBV3-1 (or the pseudogene TRBV3-2) to TRBJ1-3, with no clear D. The CDR3 sequence is 12 residues long. Trimming stripped 2 bases from V and 9 bases from J, with 8 bases between. From germline, CDR1 is LGHDT and CDR2 YNNKEL (reference sequence). The CDR3 nucleotides read TGTGCCAGCAGCCAAACTGAGGGCACCATATATTTT. Translating it yields CASSQTEGTIYF.

This chain links TRBV5-5 with TRBJ2-3, with 13 bases that match TRBD2. Looked up from germline, CDR1 is SGHKS and CDR2 is YYEKEE (reference sequence). V shed 0 bases and J 6 bases; nucleotides not matched to a gene: 4. The CDR3 is 16 amino acids. Written as DNA, the CDR3 is TGTGCCAGCAGCTTGGGGACTAGCGGGGGAATTGATACGCAGTATTTT. The encoded protein is CASSLGTSGGIDTQYF.

The chain uses TRBV3-1 (or the pseudogene TRBV3-2) and TRBJ1-2; 7 bases map to TRBD1. There are 13 residues in the CDR3. Germline V gene lookup returns CDR1 LGHDT and CDR2 YNNKEL (reference sequence). V shed 5 bases and J 6 bases; nucleotides not matched to a gene: 6. CDR3 sequence reads: CASSISTGNGYTF. The CDR3 nucleotides are TGTGCCAGCAGCATTTCGACAGGGAATGGCTACACCTTC.